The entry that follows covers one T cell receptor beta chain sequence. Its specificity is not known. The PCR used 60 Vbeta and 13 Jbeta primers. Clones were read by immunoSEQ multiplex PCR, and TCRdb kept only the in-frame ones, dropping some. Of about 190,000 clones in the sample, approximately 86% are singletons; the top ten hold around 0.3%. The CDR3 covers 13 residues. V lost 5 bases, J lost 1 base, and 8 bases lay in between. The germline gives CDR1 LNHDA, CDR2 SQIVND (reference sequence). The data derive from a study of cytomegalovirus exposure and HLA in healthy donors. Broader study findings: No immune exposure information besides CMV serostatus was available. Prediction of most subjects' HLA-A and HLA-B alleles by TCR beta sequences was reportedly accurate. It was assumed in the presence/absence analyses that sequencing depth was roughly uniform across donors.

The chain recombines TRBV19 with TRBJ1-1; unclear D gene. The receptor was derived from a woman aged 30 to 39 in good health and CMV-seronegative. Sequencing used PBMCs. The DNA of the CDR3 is TGTGCCAGTAGTGCCACACGGAACACTGAAGCTTTCTTT. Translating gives CASSATRNTEAFF.